Following are 4 T cell receptor beta chains from one sample sequenced in a study of T-cell reconstitution after alpha-beta-depleted transplantation in children. Unique molecular identifiers were used to barcode this TCRbeta library. Via MiXCR, TCRdb re-called the PCR reads, giving one row per CDR3 protein. The sample has 45,000 to 50,000 distinct CDR3 sequences, about 47% seen once. Source: peripheral blood, taken before TCRalphabeta/CD19-depleted stem cell transplant. The receptors derive from a boy in the first two years of life with SCID, due to receive a stem cell transplant.

V is TRBV7-9 and J is TRBJ1-4; D is uncertain. The V end was cut by 5 bases, the J end by 0 bases, with 7 bases between. The CDR3 loop spans 14 amino acids. Looked up from germline, CDR1 is SEHNR and CDR2 is FQNEAQ (reference sequence). The CDR3 DNA reads as TGTGCCAGCAGCCCCTACGCAACTAATGAAAAACTGTTTTTT. This codes for CASSPYATNEKLFF.

This clonotype has only a few counts. The chain links TRBV6-5 to TRBJ2-3; perhaps TRBD2 as D (5 bases). The germline V and J ends were trimmed by 2 bases and 0 bases, with 18 bases remaining between them. CDR3 size: 18 residues. Germline CDR1 is MNHEY and CDR2 is SVGAGI. The CDR3 region is CASSYAPGLLPSTDTQYF. The CDR3 DNA reads TGTGCCAGCAGTTACGCGCCCGGACTTCTTCCTAGCACAGATACGCAGTATTTT.

This clonotype was observed a handful of times. This chain links TRBV6-2 or TRBV6-3 with TRBJ2-7, with D hard to call. Trimming stripped 6 bases from V and 2 bases from J, with 14 bases between. In germline, CDR1 is MNHEY, CDR2 SVGEGT. This CDR3 contains 14 residues. In DNA form, the CDR3 reads TGTGCCAGCAGCATCGACGACGGCACCTACGAGCAGTACTTC. It is translated as CASSIDDGTYEQYF.

The DNA for the CDR3 is TGTGCCAGCAGCCCAGACCCCGTAAGTTCGAGTGAGCAGTTCTTC. It translates to CASSPDPVSSSEQFF. The rearrangement uses TRBV11-2 and TRBJ2-1; D ambiguous. Trimming left V 5 bases short and J 9 bases short, with 20 bases between. Germline CDR1 is SGHAT and CDR2 is FQNNGV. The CDR3 sequence is 15 residues long.